Listed below are T cell receptor beta chains from one sample, sequenced in a study of cytomegalovirus exposure and HLA in healthy donors. The data were produced by immunoSEQ multiplex PCR, yet TCRdb's version contains in-frame clones alone and is incomplete. The profile shows about 140,000 clones, roughly three quarters of them singletons. Material: PBMCs. The receptor set was obtained from a male donor in good health and CMV-seronegative. CDR3s include the opening cysteine and the closing phenylalanine or tryptophan. The D gene is left open where the match is weak. Some rows mark clone size as missing; the rest say once, few, many or name a class of expanded clone.

cdr3_aa: CASSYSTTGHNSPLHF; cdr3_nt: TGTGCCAGCAGTTACTCGACGACAGGGCACAATTCACCCCTCCACTTT; clone_size: -; j_call: TRBJ1-6; v_call: TRBV6-5; d_call: TRBD1
cdr3_aa: CASSEAGGSPLHF; cdr3_nt: TGTGCCAGCAGTGAGGCAGGGGGCTCACCCCTCCACTTT; clone_size: -; j_call: TRBJ1-6; v_call: TRBV6-1; d_call: TRBD1
cdr3_aa: CASSLRTPEAFF; cdr3_nt: TGTGCCAGCTCACTACGGACTCCTGAAGCTTTCTTT; clone_size: -; j_call: TRBJ1-1; v_call: TRBV18; d_call: -
cdr3_aa: CASSYIPGEREFF; cdr3_nt: TGTGCCAGCAGCTACATCCCCGGGGAGCGTGAGTTCTTC; clone_size: -; j_call: TRBJ2-1; v_call: TRBV9; d_call: -
cdr3_aa: CASRGDRGSEKLFF; cdr3_nt: TGTGCCAGCAGGGGGGACAGGGGAAGTGAAAAACTGTTTTTT; clone_size: -; j_call: TRBJ1-4; v_call: TRBV6-1; d_call: TRBD1
cdr3_aa: CASSGLENTGELFF; cdr3_nt: TGTGCCAGCAGTGGACTAGAGAACACCGGGGAGCTGTTTTTT; clone_size: -; j_call: TRBJ2-2; v_call: TRBV6-1; d_call: -
cdr3_aa: CASSWGQGYQETQYF; cdr3_nt: TGTGCCAGCAGCTGGGGACAGGGATACCAAGAGACCCAGTACTTC; clone_size: -; j_call: TRBJ2-5; v_call: TRBV6-6; d_call: TRBD1
cdr3_aa: CASSTGPGGGSDTQYF; cdr3_nt: TGTGCCAGCAGCACAGGTCCTGGCGGGGGGTCAGATACGCAGTATTTT; clone_size: once; j_call: TRBJ2-3; v_call: TRBV2; d_call: TRBD2
cdr3_aa: CASSAQYATNEKLFF; cdr3_nt: TGTGCCAGCAGCGCACAGTATGCAACTAATGAAAAACTGTTTTTT; clone_size: -; j_call: TRBJ1-4; v_call: TRBV11-2; d_call: -
cdr3_aa: CATKQGKNTEAFF; cdr3_nt: TGTGCCACCAAACAGGGGAAGAACACTGAAGCTTTCTTT; clone_size: -; j_call: TRBJ1-1; v_call: TRBV18; d_call: TRBD1
cdr3_aa: CASSLLWRDQPQHF; cdr3_nt: TGTGCCAGCAGCTTGCTTTGGAGGGATCAGCCCCAGCATTTT; clone_size: -; j_call: TRBJ1-5; v_call: TRBV5-5; d_call: -
cdr3_aa: CASSREGGYEQYF; cdr3_nt: TGTGCCAGCAGCCGCGAGGGAGGCTACGAGCAGTACTTC; clone_size: -; j_call: TRBJ2-7; v_call: TRBV5-4; d_call: -
cdr3_aa: CASSHVQGVGQPQHF; cdr3_nt: TGCGCCAGCAGCCATGTACAGGGGGTAGGTCAGCCCCAGCATTTT; clone_size: -; j_call: TRBJ1-5; v_call: TRBV4-1; d_call: TRBD1
cdr3_aa: CASSSRTSGSSYEQYF; cdr3_nt: TGTGCCAGCAGCTCTCGGACTAGCGGGTCTTCCTACGAGCAGTACTTC; clone_size: -; j_call: TRBJ2-7; v_call: TRBV5-4; d_call: TRBD2
cdr3_aa: CASSVSGLGNTIYF; cdr3_nt: TGTGCCAGCAGCGTCTCTGGACTAGGAAACACCATATATTTT; clone_size: -; j_call: TRBJ1-3; v_call: TRBV9; d_call: -
cdr3_aa: CASCPRGFPQYF; cdr3_nt: TGTGCCAGCTGCCCCCGAGGGTTCCCGCAGTATTTT; clone_size: -; j_call: TRBJ2-3; v_call: TRBV7-2; d_call: -
cdr3_aa: CSSTALSPRQGIYEQYF; cdr3_nt: TGTTCCAGCACCGCCCTCTCACCCCGACAGGGGATTTACGAGCAGTACTTC; clone_size: few; j_call: TRBJ2-7; v_call: TRBV7-9; d_call: TRBD1
cdr3_aa: CASSPASGANTGELFF; cdr3_nt: TGTGCCAGCAGCCCAGCGAGCGGGGCTAACACCGGGGAGCTGTTTTTT; clone_size: -; j_call: TRBJ2-2; v_call: TRBV7-8; d_call: TRBD2
cdr3_aa: CASSWSYSNQPQHF; cdr3_nt: TGTGCCAGCAGTTGGAGTTATAGCAATCAGCCCCAGCATTTT; clone_size: -; j_call: TRBJ1-5; v_call: TRBV6-5; d_call: -
cdr3_aa: CASGEQLNTEAFF; cdr3_nt: TGTGCCAGCGGGGAGCAGTTGAACACTGAAGCTTTCTTT; clone_size: -; j_call: TRBJ1-1; v_call: TRBV6-1; d_call: -
cdr3_aa: CASRRQGAGAQPQHF; cdr3_nt: TGTGCCAGCAGGAGACAGGGGGCGGGGGCTCAGCCCCAGCATTTT; clone_size: -; j_call: TRBJ1-5; v_call: TRBV2; d_call: TRBD1
cdr3_aa: CASSFPGTNTGELFF; cdr3_nt: TGTGCCAGCTCATTTCCGGGAACGAACACCGGGGAGCTGTTTTTT; clone_size: -; j_call: TRBJ2-2; v_call: TRBV18; d_call: -
cdr3_aa: CASSLGRGQGGYTF; cdr3_nt: TGTGCCAGCAGCTTGGGTAGGGGGCAGGGTGGCTACACCTTC; clone_size: -; j_call: TRBJ1-2; v_call: TRBV7-9; d_call: TRBD1
cdr3_aa: CASSPQGAYEQYF; cdr3_nt: TGTGCCAGCTCTCCCCAGGGGGCGTACGAGCAGTACTTC; clone_size: once; j_call: TRBJ2-7; v_call: TRBV18; d_call: TRBD1
cdr3_aa: CASSLQGNNNSPLHF; cdr3_nt: TGTGCCAGCAGCCTACAGGGAAATAATAATTCACCCCTCCACTTT; clone_size: -; j_call: TRBJ1-6; v_call: TRBV7-3; d_call: -
cdr3_aa: CASSLGLAGDNEQFF; cdr3_nt: TGCGCCAGCAGCTTGGGACTAGCAGGGGACAATGAGCAGTTCTTC; clone_size: -; j_call: TRBJ2-1; v_call: TRBV5-1; d_call: -
cdr3_aa: CASRRDWNSPLHF; cdr3_nt: TGTGCCAGCAGGAGGGACTGGAATTCACCCCTCCACTTT; clone_size: -; j_call: TRBJ1-6; v_call: TRBV7-9; d_call: -
cdr3_aa: CASSPGAQVYEQYF; cdr3_nt: TGTGCCAGCTCACCAGGGGCGCAGGTCTACGAGCAGTACTTC; clone_size: few; j_call: TRBJ2-7; v_call: TRBV18; d_call: -
cdr3_aa: CAWGQADTEAFF; cdr3_nt: TGTGCCTGGGGCCAGGCAGACACTGAAGCTTTCTTT; clone_size: once; j_call: TRBJ1-1; v_call: TRBV30; d_call: -
cdr3_aa: CATAPRDTYGYTF; cdr3_nt: TGTGCCACAGCCCCCCGGGACACATATGGCTACACCTTC; clone_size: -; j_call: TRBJ1-2; v_call: TRBV2; d_call: -
cdr3_aa: CAWSIRGDQPQHF; cdr3_nt: TGTGCCTGGAGCATCAGGGGGGATCAGCCCCAGCATTTT; clone_size: -; j_call: TRBJ1-5; v_call: TRBV30; d_call: TRBD1
cdr3_aa: CASSVIRGLAGHNEQFF; cdr3_nt: TGTGCCAGCAGCGTAATTAGGGGACTAGCGGGACACAATGAGCAGTTCTTC; clone_size: -; j_call: TRBJ2-1; v_call: TRBV9; d_call: TRBD2
cdr3_aa: CASSWDSVTGELFF; cdr3_nt: TGTGCCAGCAGTTGGGACAGTGTGACCGGGGAGCTGTTTTTT; clone_size: once; j_call: TRBJ2-2; v_call: TRBV6-5; d_call: TRBD1
cdr3_aa: CASSPRGAGGSYEQYF; cdr3_nt: TGTGCCAGCAGCCCCCGTGGAGCGGGGGGGAGCTACGAGCAGTACTTC; clone_size: few; j_call: TRBJ2-7; v_call: TRBV9; d_call: TRBD2
cdr3_aa: CASSMGHLQETQYF; cdr3_nt: TGTGCCAGCAGCATGGGACATCTTCAAGAGACCCAGTACTTC; clone_size: -; j_call: TRBJ2-5; v_call: TRBV5-8; d_call: -
cdr3_aa: CASSLDWGGYGYTF; cdr3_nt: TGTGCCAGCAGCTTGGATTGGGGGGGGTATGGCTACACCTTC; clone_size: -; j_call: TRBJ1-2; v_call: TRBV5-6; d_call: -